This entry is about one T cell receptor beta chain. This entry belongs to a study of blood T cell repertoires in COVID-19. Germline CDR1 and CDR2: SQVTM and ANQGSEA. The CDR3 runs 16 residues. V was pared by 6 bases and J by 3 bases, with 24 bases between. The protocol was immunoSEQ multiplex PCR, while the TCRdb copy is restricted to in-frame clones and leaves out a portion. The repertoire holds roughly 190,000 clones, with about 85% as singletons. The sequenced material came from PBMCs or T cells enriched from blood (not recorded which). The J gene is TRBJ2-7, the V gene TRBV29-1; D is perhaps TRBD1 (5 bases). The receptor was derived from a woman aged 25 to 39 who had recovered from COVID-19. CDR3 coding DNA: TGCAGCGTAGGCAGGCGGACCCAGGGCCTTATCTACGAGCAGTACTTC. This sequence encodes CSVGRRTQGLIYEQYF.